This is a list of T cell receptor beta chains from one sample in a study of CD8 T cells in Susac syndrome. TCRdb processed the immunoSEQ multiplex PCR reads anew with MiXCR; each CDR3 protein has one entry. The table has around 130,000 distinct CDR3 sequences, about 95% seen once. What was sequenced was CD4+ T cells from PBMCs. These receptors originate from a human donor in good health. Each CDR3 is given with its conserved first and last residue. A D gene is named only where the DNA matches it firmly. Clone sizes are given selectively: once, few, many, or a class where the clone is expanded.

J gene: TRBJ2-3; V gene: TRBV28; D gene: -; clone size: -; CDR3 protein: CASSLWTGERTDTQYF; CDR3 DNA: TGTGCCAGCAGTTTATGGACGGGCGAGCGCACAGATACGCAGTATTTT
J gene: TRBJ2-7; V gene: TRBV30; D gene: -; clone size: -; CDR3 protein: CAWSTGPPAQYF; CDR3 DNA: TGTGCCTGGAGTACGGGCCCCCCTGCGCAGTACTTC
J gene: TRBJ2-1; V gene: TRBV24-1; D gene: -; clone size: -; CDR3 protein: CATSGGPSYNEQFF; CDR3 DNA: TGTGCCACCAGTGGGGGTCCTTCCTACAATGAGCAGTTCTTC
J gene: TRBJ1-2; V gene: TRBV19; D gene: -; clone size: -; CDR3 protein: CASMGSTTPWSGYTF; CDR3 DNA: TGTGCCAGTATGGGCTCGACTACCCCCTGGTCTGGCTACACCTTC
J gene: TRBJ2-7; V gene: TRBV18; D gene: -; clone size: -; CDR3 protein: CASSPYGGSYEQYF; CDR3 DNA: TGTGCCAGCTCACCGTACGGAGGCTCCTACGAGCAGTACTTC
J gene: TRBJ2-4; V gene: TRBV5-6; D gene: -; clone size: once; CDR3 protein: CASSLSPNADIQYF; CDR3 DNA: TGTGCCAGCAGCTTGTCCCCGAATGCAGACATTCAGTACTTC
J gene: TRBJ2-3; V gene: TRBV27; D gene: -; clone size: -; CDR3 protein: CASSLASGTTDTQYF; CDR3 DNA: TGTGCCAGCAGTTTAGCTAGTGGGACCACAGATACGCAGTATTTT
J gene: TRBJ2-3; V gene: TRBV29-1; D gene: -; clone size: once; CDR3 protein: CSVEVTDTQYF; CDR3 DNA: TGCAGCGTTGAGGTAACAGATACGCAGTATTTT
J gene: TRBJ2-5; V gene: TRBV2; D gene: -; clone size: -; CDR3 protein: CASSELPRTQETQYF; CDR3 DNA: TGTGCCAGCAGCGAGTTGCCTAGGACTCAAGAGACCCAGTACTTC
J gene: TRBJ2-5; V gene: TRBV12-3/TRBV12-4; D gene: -; clone size: -; CDR3 protein: CASSFGTHQETQYF; CDR3 DNA: TGTGCCAGCAGTTTCGGGACGCACCAAGAGACCCAGTACTTC
J gene: TRBJ2-7; V gene: TRBV2; D gene: -; clone size: -; CDR3 protein: CASSEAFGQTYEQYF; CDR3 DNA: TGTGCCAGCAGTGAAGCGTTCGGGCAGACCTACGAGCAGTACTTC
J gene: TRBJ2-1; V gene: TRBV6-2/TRBV6-3; D gene: -; clone size: -; CDR3 protein: CASSYPAAEQFF; CDR3 DNA: TGTGCCAGCAGTTATCCGGCGGCTGAGCAGTTCTTC
J gene: TRBJ2-7; V gene: TRBV3-1; D gene: TRBD2; clone size: -; CDR3 protein: CASSQDLAADEQYF; CDR3 DNA: TGTGCCAGCAGCCAAGATCTAGCGGCCGACGAGCAGTACTTC
J gene: TRBJ2-5; V gene: TRBV20-1; D gene: -; clone size: -; CDR3 protein: CSASIQTQYF; CDR3 DNA: TGCAGTGCTAGTATACAGACCCAGTACTTC
J gene: TRBJ2-7; V gene: TRBV7-2; D gene: TRBD2; clone size: -; CDR3 protein: CASSPSSGNFLKQYF; CDR3 DNA: TGTGCCAGCAGCCCTTCGAGCGGGAACTTCTTGAAGCAGTACTTC
J gene: TRBJ1-1; V gene: TRBV19; D gene: -; clone size: -; CDR3 protein: CASSSERRFTEAFF; CDR3 DNA: TGTGCCAGTAGTTCAGAGAGACGGTTCACTGAAGCTTTCTTT
J gene: TRBJ1-2; V gene: TRBV29-1; D gene: -; clone size: -; CDR3 protein: CSVENLGVASNYGYTF; CDR3 DNA: TGCAGCGTTGAAAACCTGGGGGTAGCTTCTAACTATGGCTACACCTTC
J gene: TRBJ2-2; V gene: TRBV29-1; D gene: TRBD1; clone size: -; CDR3 protein: CSVEGDRPRTGELFF; CDR3 DNA: TGCAGCGTTGAAGGGGACAGGCCCCGCACCGGGGAGCTGTTTTTT
J gene: TRBJ2-5; V gene: TRBV2; D gene: -; clone size: -; CDR3 protein: CAARQRLVETQYF; CDR3 DNA: TGTGCTGCCCGACAGCGTCTAGTCGAGACCCAGTACTTC
J gene: TRBJ1-1; V gene: TRBV28; D gene: -; clone size: -; CDR3 protein: CASSLQVQLEAFF; CDR3 DNA: TGTGCCAGCAGTTTACAGGTCCAGCTTGAAGCTTTCTTT
J gene: TRBJ1-2; V gene: TRBV29-1; D gene: TRBD1; clone size: -; CDR3 protein: CSVETGGGYGYTF; CDR3 DNA: TGCAGCGTTGAGACAGGGGGAGGCTATGGCTACACCTTC
J gene: TRBJ2-7; V gene: TRBV23-1; D gene: -; clone size: -; CDR3 protein: CASSQLPFQGSEQYF; CDR3 DNA: TGCGCCAGCAGTCAATTACCCTTCCAGGGCTCCGAGCAGTACTTC
J gene: TRBJ1-5; V gene: TRBV2; D gene: TRBD1; clone size: -; CDR3 protein: CASRAGHRGNQPQHF; CDR3 DNA: TGTGCCAGCAGGGCGGGACACAGGGGAAATCAGCCCCAGCATTTT
J gene: TRBJ2-6; V gene: TRBV4-2; D gene: -; clone size: -; CDR3 protein: CASSQPGAAPGANVLTF; CDR3 DNA: TGTGCCAGCAGCCAGCCTGGAGCAGCTCCTGGGGCCAACGTCCTGACTTTC
J gene: TRBJ2-2; V gene: TRBV11-3; D gene: TRBD1; clone size: -; CDR3 protein: CASSPGQGATGELFF; CDR3 DNA: TGTGCCAGCAGCCCGGGACAGGGGGCCACCGGGGAGCTGTTTTTT
J gene: TRBJ2-2; V gene: TRBV30; D gene: TRBD2; clone size: once; CDR3 protein: CAWARAGITGELFF; CDR3 DNA: TGTGCCTGGGCCCGAGCGGGAATCACCGGGGAGCTGTTTTTT
J gene: TRBJ2-7; V gene: TRBV19; D gene: -; clone size: -; CDR3 protein: CASSLGTLGASAYEQYF; CDR3 DNA: TGTGCCAGTAGTCTTGGGACCCTAGGTGCTAGCGCCTACGAGCAGTACTTC
J gene: TRBJ2-4; V gene: TRBV5-1; D gene: -; clone size: -; CDR3 protein: CASSGGRGGDIQYF; CDR3 DNA: TGCGCCAGCAGCGGGGGACGGGGAGGTGACATTCAGTACTTC
J gene: TRBJ2-5; V gene: TRBV15; D gene: TRBD2; clone size: -; CDR3 protein: CATSRNLNRLAGTQETQYF; CDR3 DNA: TGTGCCACCAGCAGAAATCTGAATCGACTAGCGGGTACACAAGAGACCCAGTACTTC
J gene: TRBJ2-7; V gene: TRBV5-5; D gene: -; clone size: -; CDR3 protein: CASSLFDGVWYEQYF; CDR3 DNA: TGTGCCAGCAGCTTATTTGACGGAGTTTGGTACGAGCAGTACTTC
J gene: TRBJ1-2; V gene: TRBV28; D gene: -; clone size: -; CDR3 protein: CASRTGLANYGYTF; CDR3 DNA: TGTGCCAGCAGGACTGGACTAGCTAACTATGGCTACACCTTC
J gene: TRBJ2-1; V gene: TRBV2; D gene: -; clone size: -; CDR3 protein: CASQPTSRQQFF; CDR3 DNA: TGTGCCAGCCAACCAACTAGCAGACAGCAGTTCTTC
J gene: TRBJ2-1; V gene: TRBV23-1; D gene: TRBD2; clone size: -; CDR3 protein: CASSQNEVAGGSSYNEQFF; CDR3 DNA: TGCGCCAGCAGTCAAAACGAAGTAGCGGGAGGTTCCTCCTACAATGAGCAGTTCTTC
J gene: TRBJ2-3; V gene: TRBV29-1; D gene: -; clone size: -; CDR3 protein: CSVLRYPGLMSTDTQYF; CDR3 DNA: TGCAGCGTTCTTAGGTACCCGGGACTCATGAGCACAGATACGCAGTATTTT
J gene: TRBJ1-4; V gene: TRBV12-3/TRBV12-4; D gene: -; clone size: -; CDR3 protein: CASSLGGGEKLFF; CDR3 DNA: TGTGCCAGCAGTCTCGGGGGAGGTGAAAAACTGTTTTTT
J gene: TRBJ2-7; V gene: TRBV5-1; D gene: -; clone size: -; CDR3 protein: CASSLGQGIPYEQYF; CDR3 DNA: TGCGCCAGCAGCTTGGGGCAGGGGATCCCCTACGAGCAGTACTTC
J gene: TRBJ1-1; V gene: TRBV5-1; D gene: TRBD1; clone size: -; CDR3 protein: CASSGQDRGTEAFF; CDR3 DNA: TGCGCCAGCAGCGGCCAGGACAGGGGCACTGAAGCTTTCTTT
J gene: TRBJ2-7; V gene: TRBV3-1; D gene: -; clone size: -; CDR3 protein: CASSQGSGEQYF; CDR3 DNA: TGTGCCAGCAGCCAAGGGTCGGGTGAGCAGTACTTC
J gene: TRBJ2-5; V gene: TRBV28; D gene: -; clone size: -; CDR3 protein: CASSQRQGRQETQYF; CDR3 DNA: TGTGCCAGCAGTCAGCGACAAGGGCGACAAGAGACCCAGTACTTC
J gene: TRBJ1-5; V gene: TRBV6-6; D gene: -; clone size: -; CDR3 protein: CASSYTANQPQHF; CDR3 DNA: TGTGCCAGCAGTTACACGGCCAATCAGCCCCAGCATTTT
J gene: TRBJ2-3; V gene: TRBV3-1; D gene: -; clone size: once; CDR3 protein: CASSPSGPYTQYF; CDR3 DNA: TGTGCCAGCAGCCCGTCGGGGCCTTATACGCAGTATTTT